Listed here are 13 T cell receptor beta chains from one sample, sequenced in a study of monozygotic twins with inflammatory bowel disease. TCRdb re-called the 5' RACE reads and shows each CDR3 protein once, DNA omitted. Its clone listing holds approximately 390,000 distinct CDR3 sequences. Source material: blood. These receptors all stem from a human donor with ulcerative colitis or Crohn's disease, or a healthy co-twin of an affected twin (not recorded which).

J is TRBJ1-3 and V is TRBV5-1; as DNA is missing, the TRBD1 call by TCRdb cannot be tested. The CDR3 consists of 14 residues. Looked up from germline, CDR1 is SGHRS and CDR2 is YFSETQ. The CDR3 sequence: CASNDPGISNTIYF. The whole variable domain, remainder taken from reference TRBV5-1 and TRBJ1-3, is KAGVTQTPRYLIKTRGQQVTLSCSPISGHRSVSWYQQTPGQGLQFLFEYFSETQRNKGNFPGRFSGRQFSNSRSEMNVSTLELGDSALYLCASNDPGISNTIYFGEGSWLTVV.

This chain joins TRBV7-6 and TRBJ2-6. In germline, CDR1 is SGHVS, CDR2 FNYEAQ. This CDR3 has 15 residues. The CDR3: CASSLEISGANVLTF.

V gene TRBV3-1 combines with J gene TRBJ2-7. The CDR3 covers 12 residues. The germline CDR1 and CDR2 sequences are LGHDT and YNNKEL (reference sequence). The CDR3 is CASSQLPYEQYF.

V is TRBV5-4 and J is TRBJ2-5; TCRdb lists TRBD1, though no DNA is available to test this call. The germline V gene has CDR1 SGHNT and CDR2 YYREEE (reference sequence). The CDR3 contains 15 residues. This CDR3 reads CASSLDQGARETQYF.

The rearrangement links TRBV4-2 to TRBJ1-1; the TCRdb call, TRBD1, lacks DNA for checking. This CDR3 region has 15 residues. Per the germline V gene, CDR1 is LGHNA and CDR2 is YNFKEQ. The CDR3 here is CASSQADSSNTEAFF.

V usage is TRBV7-2 and J usage is TRBJ2-3. The CDR3 runs 14 residues. Germline V gene lookup returns CDR1 SGHTA and CDR2 FQGNSA. CDR3 protein: CASSLMVLTDTQYF.

The chain carries TRBV4-1 and TRBJ2-3; the TCRdb call, TRBD2, lacks DNA for checking. Germline assignment: CDR1 MGHRA and CDR2 YSYEKL. This CDR3 comprises 17 residues. CDR3 loop: CASSLSSSGRWTDTQYF.

The CDR3 is CAISESTYGSRSEQFF. The chain recombines TRBV10-3 with TRBJ2-1. The germline V gene encodes CDR1 ENHRY and CDR2 SYGVKD. The CDR3 is 16 amino acids.

V usage is TRBV20-1 and J usage is TRBJ1-4. This CDR3 has 15 amino acids. Germline V gene sequence: CDR1 DFQATT, CDR2 SNEGSKA (reference sequence). The CDR3 is CSARALGRSNEKLFF.

The V call is TRBV5-1, the J call TRBJ2-5; TCRdb proposes TRBD2, but this gene call is untestable without DNA. Germline V gene data show CDR1 as SGHRS and CDR2 as YFSETQ. This CDR3 has 13 residues. The CDR3 region is CASRQGLQETQYF.

The chain combines TRBV19 with TRBJ2-2; TCRdb outputs TRBD1, but without DNA this stays unchecked. This CDR3 comprises 14 residues. Germline V lookup: CDR1 LNHDA, CDR2 SQIVND (reference sequence). The CDR3 here is CASRDRTNTGELFF.

The chain couples TRBV7-3 to TRBJ2-1; TCRdb picks TRBD1, but there is no DNA to check that call. In germline, CDR1 is SGHTA, CDR2 FQGTGA. The CDR3 runs 16 residues. The CDR3 loop is CASSIGQPGSYNEQFF.

The chain carries TRBV2 and TRBJ2-7; TCRdb proposes TRBD1, but this gene call is untestable without DNA. Germline values: CDR1 SNHLY, CDR2 FYNNEI. This CDR3 has 15 amino acids. CDR3 loop: CASSGGAGDSYEQYF.